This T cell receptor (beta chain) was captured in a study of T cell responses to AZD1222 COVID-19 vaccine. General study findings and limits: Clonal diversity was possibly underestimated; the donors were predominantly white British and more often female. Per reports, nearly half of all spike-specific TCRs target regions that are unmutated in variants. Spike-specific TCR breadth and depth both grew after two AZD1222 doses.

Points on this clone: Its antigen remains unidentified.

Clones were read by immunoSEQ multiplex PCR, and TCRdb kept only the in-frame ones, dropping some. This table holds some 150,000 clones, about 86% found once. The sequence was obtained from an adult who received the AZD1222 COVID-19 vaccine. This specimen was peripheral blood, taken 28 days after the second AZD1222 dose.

The CDR3, as DNA: TGTGCCAGCAGTGCCCCAGCGGGGGGTCGACAGACCCAGTACTTC. This codes for CASSAPAGGRQTQYF. V is TRBV11-2 and J is TRBJ2-5, with 9 nucleotides matching TRBD2. The CDR3 length is 15 residues. Germline CDR1 SGHAT, CDR2 FQNNGV. With V trimmed by 6 bases and J by 6 bases, 11 bases remained unmatched.